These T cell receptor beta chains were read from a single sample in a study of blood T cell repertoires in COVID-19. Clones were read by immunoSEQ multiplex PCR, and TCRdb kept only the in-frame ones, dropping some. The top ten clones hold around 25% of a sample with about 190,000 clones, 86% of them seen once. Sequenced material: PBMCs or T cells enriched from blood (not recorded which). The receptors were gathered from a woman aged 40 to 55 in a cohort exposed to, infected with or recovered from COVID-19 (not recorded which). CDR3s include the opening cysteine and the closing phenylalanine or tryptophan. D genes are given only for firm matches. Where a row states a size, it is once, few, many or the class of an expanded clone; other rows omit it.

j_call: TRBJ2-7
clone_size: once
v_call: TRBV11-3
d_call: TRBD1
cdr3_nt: TGTGCCAGCAGCTTAGGGAGACAGGGTAAACACGAGCAGTACTTC
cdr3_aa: CASSLGRQGKHEQYF

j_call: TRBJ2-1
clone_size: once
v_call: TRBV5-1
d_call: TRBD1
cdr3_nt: TGCGCCAGCAGAGCGAGGCGACAGGGCAACAATGAGCAGTTCTTC
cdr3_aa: CASRARRQGNNEQFF

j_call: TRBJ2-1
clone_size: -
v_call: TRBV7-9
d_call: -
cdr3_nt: TGTGCCAGCAGCTCCGGGAATGAGCAGTTCTTC
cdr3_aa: CASSSGNEQFF

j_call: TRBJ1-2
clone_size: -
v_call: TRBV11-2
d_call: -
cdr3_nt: TGTGCCAGCAGCTTAGATGTCCGGGGAGGTACCTATGGCTACACCTTC
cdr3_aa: CASSLDVRGGTYGYTF

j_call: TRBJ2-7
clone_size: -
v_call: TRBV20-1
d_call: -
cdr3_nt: TGCAGTGCTAGAGACTTTAACGAGCAGTACTTC
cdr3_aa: CSARDFNEQYF

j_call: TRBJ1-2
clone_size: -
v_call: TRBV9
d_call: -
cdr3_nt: TGTGCCAGCAGCGTAGGACAGGCCAACTATGGCTACACCTTC
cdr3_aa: CASSVGQANYGYTF

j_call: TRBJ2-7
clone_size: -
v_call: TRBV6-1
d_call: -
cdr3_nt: TGTGCCAGCAGTGAGCACAGGGTAATGTACGAGCAGTACTTC
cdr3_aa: CASSEHRVMYEQYF

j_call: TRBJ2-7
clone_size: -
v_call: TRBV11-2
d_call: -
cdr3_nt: TGTGCCTCGACCGGGGGTTACTACGAGCAGTACTTC
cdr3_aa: CASTGGYYEQYF

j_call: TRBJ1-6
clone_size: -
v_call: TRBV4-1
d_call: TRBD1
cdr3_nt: TGCGCCAGCAGCCCCACCTCCGGGACAGACAATTCACCCCTCCACTTT
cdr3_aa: CASSPTSGTDNSPLHF

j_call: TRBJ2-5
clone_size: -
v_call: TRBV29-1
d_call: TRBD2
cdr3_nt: TGCAGCGTTGAGGTAGCGGGGGAGGGAGAGACCCAGTACTTC
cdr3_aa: CSVEVAGEGETQYF

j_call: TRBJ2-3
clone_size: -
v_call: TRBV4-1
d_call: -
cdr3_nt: TGCGCCAGCAGCCCCCGGGAGCGACCAGATACGCAGTATTTT
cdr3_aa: CASSPRERPDTQYF

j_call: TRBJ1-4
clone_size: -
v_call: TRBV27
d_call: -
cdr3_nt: TGTGCCAGCAGCGAGTGGAGGGGGGGCTTTTTTGAAAAACTGTTTTTT
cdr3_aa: CASSEWRGGFFEKLFF

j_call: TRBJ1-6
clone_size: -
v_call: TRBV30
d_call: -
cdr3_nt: TGTGCCTGGAGTGTGAGGAGGCGTTACAATTCACCCCTCCACTTT
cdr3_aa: CAWSVRRRYNSPLHF

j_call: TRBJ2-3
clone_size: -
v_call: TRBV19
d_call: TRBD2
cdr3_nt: TGTGCCACCGGGACTAGCGGGGCGAATACGCAGTATTTT
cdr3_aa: CATGTSGANTQYF

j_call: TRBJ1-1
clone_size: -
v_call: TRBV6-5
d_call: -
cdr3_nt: TGTGCCAGCAGGGGGGGGTACACTGAAGCTTTCTTT
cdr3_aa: CASRGGYTEAFF

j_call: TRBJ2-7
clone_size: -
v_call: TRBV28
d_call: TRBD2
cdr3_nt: TGTGCCAGCAGTTTATGGAGGTGGACTAGCGGGACTTTTGGGGGCGAGCAGTACTTC
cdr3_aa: CASSLWRWTSGTFGGEQYF

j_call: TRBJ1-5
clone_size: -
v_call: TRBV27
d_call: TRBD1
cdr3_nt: TGTGCCAGCAGGGGAGGGACAGGGCATCAGCCCCAGCATTTT
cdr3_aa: CASRGGTGHQPQHF

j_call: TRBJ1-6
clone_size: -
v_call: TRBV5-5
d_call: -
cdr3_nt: TGTGCCAGCAGCGCGGAAGGGGCCTCCTATAATTCACCCCTCCACTTT
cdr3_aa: CASSAEGASYNSPLHF

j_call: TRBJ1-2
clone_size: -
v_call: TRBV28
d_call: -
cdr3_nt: TGTGCCAGCAGTTTAAGAACAGGGTGGGGCTACACCTTC
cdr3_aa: CASSLRTGWGYTF

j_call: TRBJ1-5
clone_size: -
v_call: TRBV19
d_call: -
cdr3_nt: TGTGCCAGTAGTTTCAATAGCAATCAGCCCCAGCATTTT
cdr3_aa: CASSFNSNQPQHF

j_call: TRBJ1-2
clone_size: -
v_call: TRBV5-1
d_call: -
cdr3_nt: TGCGCCAGCAGCCTTACAAGAAATGGCTACACCTTC
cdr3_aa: CASSLTRNGYTF

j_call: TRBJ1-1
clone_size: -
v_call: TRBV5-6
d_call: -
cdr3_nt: TGTGCCAGCAGCATGGGGGCGAACACTGAAGCTTTCTTT
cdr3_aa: CASSMGANTEAFF

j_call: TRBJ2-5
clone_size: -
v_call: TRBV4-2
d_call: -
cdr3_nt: TGTGCCAGCAGCCAAGATAGAGCGGAGACCCAGTACTTC
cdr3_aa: CASSQDRAETQYF

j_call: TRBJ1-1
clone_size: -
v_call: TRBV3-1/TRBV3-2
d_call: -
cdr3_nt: TGTGCCAGCAGCCAACGGGGGGGGGAGAACACTGAAGCTTTCTTT
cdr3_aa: CASSQRGGENTEAFF

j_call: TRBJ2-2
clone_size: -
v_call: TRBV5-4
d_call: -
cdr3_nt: TGTGCCAGCAGCTCGCGGACAGCGAACACCGGGGAGCTGTTTTTT
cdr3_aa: CASSSRTANTGELFF

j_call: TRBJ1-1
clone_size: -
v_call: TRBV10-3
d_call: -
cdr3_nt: TGTGCCATCAGATACGGACAGTTAAACACTGAAGCTTTCTTT
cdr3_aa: CAIRYGQLNTEAFF

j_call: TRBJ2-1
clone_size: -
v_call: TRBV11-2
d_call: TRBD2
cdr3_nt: TGTGCCAGCAGCCTAGCCCTGCTAGCGGGACTAGATGAGCAGTTCTTC
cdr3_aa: CASSLALLAGLDEQFF

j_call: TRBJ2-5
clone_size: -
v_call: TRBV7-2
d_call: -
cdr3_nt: TGTGCCAGCAGTCCACGCGGCGCAGAGACCCAGTACTTC
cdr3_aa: CASSPRGAETQYF

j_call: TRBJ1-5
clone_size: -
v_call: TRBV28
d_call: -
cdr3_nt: TGTGCCAGCAGCGTGGGGGGTAGCAATCAGCCCCAGCATTTT
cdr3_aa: CASSVGGSNQPQHF

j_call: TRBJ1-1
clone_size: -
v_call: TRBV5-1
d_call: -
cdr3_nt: TGCGCCAGCAGCTCGGACAGTAGAGGAAACACTGAAGCTTTCTTT
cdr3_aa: CASSSDSRGNTEAFF

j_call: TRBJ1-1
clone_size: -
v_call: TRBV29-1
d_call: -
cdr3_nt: TGCAGCGTTGAAGATCAGAACACTGAAGCTTTCTTT
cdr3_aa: CSVEDQNTEAFF

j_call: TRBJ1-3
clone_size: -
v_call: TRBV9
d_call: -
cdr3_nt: TGTGCCAGCAGTACGGGACAAGCCCTTTACTCTGGAAACACCATATATTTT
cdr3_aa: CASSTGQALYSGNTIYF